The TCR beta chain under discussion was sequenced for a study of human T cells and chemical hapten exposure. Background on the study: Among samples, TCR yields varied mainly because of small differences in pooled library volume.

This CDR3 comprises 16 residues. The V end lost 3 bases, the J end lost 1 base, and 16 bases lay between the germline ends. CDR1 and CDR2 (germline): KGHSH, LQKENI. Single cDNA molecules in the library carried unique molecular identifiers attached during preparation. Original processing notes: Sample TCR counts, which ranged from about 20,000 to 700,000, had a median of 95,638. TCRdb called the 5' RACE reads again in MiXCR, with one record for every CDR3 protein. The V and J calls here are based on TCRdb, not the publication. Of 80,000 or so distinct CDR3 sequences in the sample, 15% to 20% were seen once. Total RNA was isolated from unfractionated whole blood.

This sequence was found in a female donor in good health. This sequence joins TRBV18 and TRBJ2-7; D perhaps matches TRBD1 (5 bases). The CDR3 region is CASSPRGIGMSYEQYF. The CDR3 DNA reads TGTGCCAGCTCACCTAGGGGTATTGGTATGTCCTACGAGCAGTACTTC.